This T cell receptor beta chain comes out of a study of early T cells in non-severe SARS-CoV-2 infection. As for the study in general: Sequencing input comprised bulk RNA from unsorted whole blood; chain pairing was not available.

Study-level points and caveats: VDJdb matching favored anti-spike CD8 responses, missing private and CD4 specificities.

Unique molecular identifiers were added to individual cDNA molecules. MiXCR, applied by TCRdb to the 5' RACE reads, yields one record per CDR3 protein. Among 40,000 to 60,000 distinct CDR3 sequences listed, about 6.2% were seen once. V was pared by 3 bases and J by 6 bases, with 12 bases of the junction left unmatched. Germline-derived CDR1 and CDR2 are MDHEN and SYDVKM. The CDR3 loop spans 18 amino acids. This clonotype was found many times. The antigen is not known. The chain has TRBV28 and TRBJ2-3; 13 bases agree with TRBD2. The origin of this receptor is an adult who was a healthcare worker with PCR-confirmed SARS-CoV-2 infection or an uninfected control (not recorded which). This specimen was whole blood, taken at baseline. CDR3 sequence: CASSFPGLAGVWGDTQYF. CDR3 DNA: TGTGCCAGCAGTTTCCCCGGACTAGCGGGAGTCTGGGGGGATACGCAGTATTTT. The full variable domain, with the rest looked up from reference TRBV28 and TRBJ2-3, is DVKVTQSSRYLVKRTGEKVFLECVQDMDHENMFWYRQDPGLGLRLIYFSYDVKMKEKGDIPEGYSVSREKKERFSLILESASTNQTSMYLCASSFPGLAGVWGDTQYFGPGTRLTVL.